This TCR beta chain originates from a study of response to subunit inactivated influenza vaccine. Whole-study findings and limits: Each seasonal influenza vaccination, the authors suggested, recruits few new T cells.

Germline loops: CDR1 MNHNS, CDR2 SASEGT. This CDR3 region has 15 residues. The J segment lost 0 bases and the V segment lost 6 bases, leaving 5 bases of the junction unmatched. Remarks on this clonotype: The antigen remains undetermined.

Using its own MiXCR run on the RT-PCR reads, TCRdb lists one record per CDR3 protein. The table lists approximately 680,000 distinct CDR3 sequences, 15% to 18% of them singletons. The gene calls are TRBV6-1 and TRBJ2-7; TRBD2 matches 10 bases. The sequence derives from a man aged 45-65 years who received an inactivated influenza vaccine. The sample consisted of PBMCs from blood, taken 12 days after vaccination. CDR3 DNA: TGTGCCAGCAGGGGACTAGCGACGAGCTCCTACGAGCAGTACTTC. It encodes CASRGLATSSYEQYF.